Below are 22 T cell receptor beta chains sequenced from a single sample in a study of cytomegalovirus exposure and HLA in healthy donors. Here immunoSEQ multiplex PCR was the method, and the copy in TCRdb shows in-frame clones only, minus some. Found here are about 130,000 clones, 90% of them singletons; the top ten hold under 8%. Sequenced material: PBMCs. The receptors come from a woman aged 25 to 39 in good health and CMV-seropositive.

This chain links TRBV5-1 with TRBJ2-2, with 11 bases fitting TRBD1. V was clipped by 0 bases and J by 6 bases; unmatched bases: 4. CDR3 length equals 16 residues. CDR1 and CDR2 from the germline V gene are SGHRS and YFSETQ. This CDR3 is CASSLVGQGASGELFF. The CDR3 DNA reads TGCGCCAGCAGCTTGGTCGGACAGGGGGCTTCCGGGGAGCTGTTTTTT. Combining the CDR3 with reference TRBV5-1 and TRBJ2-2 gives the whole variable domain KAGVTQTPRYLIKTRGQQVTLSCSPISGHRSVSWYQQTPGQGLQFLFEYFSETQRNKGNFPGRFSGRQFSNSRSEMNVSTLELGDSALYLCASSLVGQGASGELFFGEGSRLTVL.

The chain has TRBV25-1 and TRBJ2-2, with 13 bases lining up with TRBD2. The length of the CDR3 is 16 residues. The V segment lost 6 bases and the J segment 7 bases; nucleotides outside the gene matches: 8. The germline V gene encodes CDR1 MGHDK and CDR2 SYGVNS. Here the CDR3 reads CASSPTSGGAGGELFF. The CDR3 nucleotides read TGTGCCAGCAGCCCTACTAGCGGGGGGGCCGGCGGGGAGCTGTTTTTT.

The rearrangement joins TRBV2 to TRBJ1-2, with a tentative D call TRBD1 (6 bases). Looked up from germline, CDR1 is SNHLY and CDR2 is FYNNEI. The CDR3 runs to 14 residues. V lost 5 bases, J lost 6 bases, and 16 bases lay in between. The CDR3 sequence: CASSLGGGQDGYTF. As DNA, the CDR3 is TGTGCCAGCAGTTTGGGAGGGGGGCAGGATGGCTACACCTTC.

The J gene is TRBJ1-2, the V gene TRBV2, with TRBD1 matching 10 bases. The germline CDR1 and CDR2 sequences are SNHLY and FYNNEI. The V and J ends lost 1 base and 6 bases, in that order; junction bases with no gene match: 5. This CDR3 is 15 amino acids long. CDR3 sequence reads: CASSEGTGGKDGYTF. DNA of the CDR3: TGTGCCAGCAGTGAAGGGACAGGGGGTAAGGATGGCTACACCTTC.

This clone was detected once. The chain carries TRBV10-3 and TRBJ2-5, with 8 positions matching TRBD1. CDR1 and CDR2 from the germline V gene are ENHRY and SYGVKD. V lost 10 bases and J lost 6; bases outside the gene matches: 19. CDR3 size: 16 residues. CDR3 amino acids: CASSYRTGWSVKTQYF. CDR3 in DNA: TGTGCCAGCAGCTACCGGACAGGGTGGTCGGTGAAGACCCAGTACTTC.

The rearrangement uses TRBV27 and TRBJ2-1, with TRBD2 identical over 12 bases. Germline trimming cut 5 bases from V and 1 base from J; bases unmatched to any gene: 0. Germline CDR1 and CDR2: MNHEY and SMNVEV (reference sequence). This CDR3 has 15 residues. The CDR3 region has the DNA TGTGCCAGCAGTCTAGCGGGAGGGTCCTACAATGAGCAGTTCTTC. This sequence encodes CASSLAGGSYNEQFF.

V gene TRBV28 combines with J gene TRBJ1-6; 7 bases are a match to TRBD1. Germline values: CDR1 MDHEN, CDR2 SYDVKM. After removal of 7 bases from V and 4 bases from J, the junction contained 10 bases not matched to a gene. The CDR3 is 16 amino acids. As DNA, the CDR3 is TGTGCCAGCAAAACGACAGGGCGCCTTTATAATTCACCCCTCCACTTT. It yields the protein CASKTTGRLYNSPLHF.

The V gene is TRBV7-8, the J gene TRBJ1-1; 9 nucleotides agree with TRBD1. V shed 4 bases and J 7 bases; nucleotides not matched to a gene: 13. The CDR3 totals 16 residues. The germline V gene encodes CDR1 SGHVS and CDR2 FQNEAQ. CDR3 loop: CASSSGFGTGKFEAFF. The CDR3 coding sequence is TGTGCCAGCAGCTCAGGCTTCGGGACAGGGAAGTTTGAAGCTTTCTTT.

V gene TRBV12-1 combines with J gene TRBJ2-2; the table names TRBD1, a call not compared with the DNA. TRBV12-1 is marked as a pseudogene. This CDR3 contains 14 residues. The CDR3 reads CASSVQENTGELFF. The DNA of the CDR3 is TGTGCCAGCAGCGTCCAGGAGAACACCGGGGAGCTGTTTTTT.

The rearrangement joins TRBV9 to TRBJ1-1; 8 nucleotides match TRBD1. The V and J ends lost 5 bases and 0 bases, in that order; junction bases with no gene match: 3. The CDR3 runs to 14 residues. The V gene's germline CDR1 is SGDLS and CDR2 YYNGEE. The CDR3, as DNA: TGTGCCAGCAGTCAGGGGGCGATGAACACTGAAGCTTTCTTT. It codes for CASSQGAMNTEAFF.

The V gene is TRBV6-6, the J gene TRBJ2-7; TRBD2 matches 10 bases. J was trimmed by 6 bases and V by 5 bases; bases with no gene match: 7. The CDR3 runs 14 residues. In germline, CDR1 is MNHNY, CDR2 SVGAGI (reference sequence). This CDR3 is CASSERGGWGEQYF. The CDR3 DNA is TGTGCCAGCAGTGAGCGGGGGGGATGGGGCGAGCAGTACTTC.

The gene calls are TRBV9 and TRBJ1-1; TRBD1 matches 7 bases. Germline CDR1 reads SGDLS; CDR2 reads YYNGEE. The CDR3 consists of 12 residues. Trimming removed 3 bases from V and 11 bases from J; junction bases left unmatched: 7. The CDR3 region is CASSALQGRAFF. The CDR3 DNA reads TGTGCCAGCAGCGCCTTACAGGGGCGGGCTTTCTTT.

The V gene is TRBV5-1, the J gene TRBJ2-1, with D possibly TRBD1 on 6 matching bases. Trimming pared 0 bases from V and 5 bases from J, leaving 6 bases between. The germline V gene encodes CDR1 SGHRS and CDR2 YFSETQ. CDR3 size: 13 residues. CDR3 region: CASSLGTDNEQFF. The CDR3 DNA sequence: TGCGCCAGCAGCTTGGGGACAGACAATGAGCAGTTCTTC.

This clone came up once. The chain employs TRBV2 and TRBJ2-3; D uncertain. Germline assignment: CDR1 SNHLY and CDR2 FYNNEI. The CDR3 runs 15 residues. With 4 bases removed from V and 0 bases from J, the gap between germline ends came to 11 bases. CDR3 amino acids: CASSVDRSSTDTQYF. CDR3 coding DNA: TGTGCCAGCAGTGTTGATAGATCTAGCACAGATACGCAGTATTTT.

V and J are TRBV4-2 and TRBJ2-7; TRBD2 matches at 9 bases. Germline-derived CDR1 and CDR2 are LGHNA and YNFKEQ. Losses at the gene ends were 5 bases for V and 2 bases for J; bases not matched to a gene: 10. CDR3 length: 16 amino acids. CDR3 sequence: CASSEVAGGATYEQYF. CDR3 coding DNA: TGTGCCAGCAGCGAAGTGGCGGGGGGGGCAACCTACGAGCAGTACTTC.

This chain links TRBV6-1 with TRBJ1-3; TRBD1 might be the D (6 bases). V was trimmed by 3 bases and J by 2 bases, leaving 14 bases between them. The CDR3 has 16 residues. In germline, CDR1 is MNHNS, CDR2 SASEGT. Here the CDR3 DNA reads TGTGCCAGCAGTGAGTCGCTACAGGGTACTGGAAACACCATATATTTT. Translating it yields CASSESLQGTGNTIYF.

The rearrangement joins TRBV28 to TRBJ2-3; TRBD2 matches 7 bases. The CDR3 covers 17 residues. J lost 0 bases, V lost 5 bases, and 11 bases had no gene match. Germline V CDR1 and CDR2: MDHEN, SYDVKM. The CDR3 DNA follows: TGTGCCAGCAGTCCCGCGGGGAGGGGCCCTAGCACAGATACGCAGTATTTT. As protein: CASSPAGRGPSTDTQYF.

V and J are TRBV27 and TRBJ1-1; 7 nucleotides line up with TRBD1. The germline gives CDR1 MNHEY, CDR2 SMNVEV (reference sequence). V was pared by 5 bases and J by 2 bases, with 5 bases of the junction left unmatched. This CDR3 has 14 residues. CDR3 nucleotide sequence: TGTGCCAGCAGTCCGGGACAGTTTAACACTGAAGCTTTCTTT. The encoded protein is CASSPGQFNTEAFF.

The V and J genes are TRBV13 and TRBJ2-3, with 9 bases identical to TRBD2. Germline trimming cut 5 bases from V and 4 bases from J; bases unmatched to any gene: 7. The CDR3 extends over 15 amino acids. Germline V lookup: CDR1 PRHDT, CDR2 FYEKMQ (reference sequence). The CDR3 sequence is CASSPRGGGADTQYF. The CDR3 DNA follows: TGTGCCAGCAGCCCGCGGGGCGGGGGGGCAGATACGCAGTATTTT. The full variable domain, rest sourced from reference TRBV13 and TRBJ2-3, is AAGVIQSPRHLIKEKRETATLKCYPIPRHDTVYWYQQGPGQDPQFLISFYEKMQSDKGSIPDRFSAQQFSDYHSELNMSSLELGDSALYFCASSPRGGGADTQYFGPGTRLTVL.

The CDR3 sequence: CASSSTSLRLFF. In DNA form, the CDR3 reads TGTGCCAGCAGTTCGACTAGTCTACGGCTGTTTTTT. V and J are TRBV27 and TRBJ2-2, with D perhaps matching TRBD2 (6 bases). CDR3 length: 12 amino acids. V was pared by 4 bases and J by 13 bases, with 13 bases between. Germline V lookup: CDR1 MNHEY, CDR2 SMNVEV (reference sequence).

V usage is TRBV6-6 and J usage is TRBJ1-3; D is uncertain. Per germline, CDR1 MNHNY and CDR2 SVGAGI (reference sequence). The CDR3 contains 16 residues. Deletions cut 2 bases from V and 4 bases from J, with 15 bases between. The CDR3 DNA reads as TGTGCCAGCAGTTACAGCGGATTTGGAAAAGGAAACACCATATATTTT. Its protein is CASSYSGFGKGNTIYF.

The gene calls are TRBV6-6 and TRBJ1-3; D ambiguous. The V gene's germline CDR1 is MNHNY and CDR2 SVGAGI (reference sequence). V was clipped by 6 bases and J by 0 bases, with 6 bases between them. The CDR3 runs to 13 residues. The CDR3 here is CASRLHSGNTIYF. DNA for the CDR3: TGTGCCAGCAGACTACACTCTGGAAACACCATATATTTT.